This T cell receptor (beta chain) was captured in a study of blood T cell repertoires in COVID-19. The CDR3 spans 17 residues. Germline CDR1 SGHTA, CDR2 FQGTGA. Germline trimming cut 2 bases from V and 2 bases from J; bases unmatched to any gene: 2. Original processing methods: Amplification from reference gene primers served as the basis for estimated nucleated cell counts. Profiling relied on immunoSEQ multiplex PCR, and the TCRdb table lists in-frame clones only, not all of them. V and J calls and clone size are as listed in that table; D and trimming were resolved from the DNA. The sample records over 75,000 clones, roughly 90% being singletons.

The chain employs TRBV7-3 and TRBJ2-6, with 11 bases that match TRBD1. The sequencing input was peripheral blood. This sequence was found in a man aged 60 to 69 with acute or convalescent COVID-19. CDR3 loop: CASSLGQGAAGANVLTF. CDR3 coding DNA: TGTGCCAGCAGCTTAGGACAGGGGGCTGCTGGGGCCAACGTCCTGACTTTC.